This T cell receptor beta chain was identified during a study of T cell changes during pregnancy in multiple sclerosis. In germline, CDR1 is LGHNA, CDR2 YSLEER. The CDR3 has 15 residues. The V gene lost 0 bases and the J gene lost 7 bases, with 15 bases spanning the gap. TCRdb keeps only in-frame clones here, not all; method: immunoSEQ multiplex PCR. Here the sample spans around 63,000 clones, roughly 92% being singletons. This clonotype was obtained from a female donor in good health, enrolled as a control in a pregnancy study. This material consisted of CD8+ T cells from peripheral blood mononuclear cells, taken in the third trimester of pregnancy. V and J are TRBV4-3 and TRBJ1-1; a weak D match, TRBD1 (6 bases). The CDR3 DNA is TGCGCCAGCAGCCAAGAAAGTTTACAGGGTTATGAAGCTTTCTTT. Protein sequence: CASSQESLQGYEAFF.